This TCR beta chain was retrieved from a study of shared clonotypes between healthy human individuals. Germline lookup yields CDR1 SGHRS and CDR2 YFSETQ. The V end was cut by 0 bases, the J end by 2 bases, with 9 bases between. CDR3 length equals 15 residues. At deep level, the assay was performed. Assay: immunoSEQ multiplex PCR; the TCRdb copy retains only in-frame clones and omits some. The repertoire holds about 1.5 million clones, with 96% as singletons. A word on this clone: This specimen includes other DNA sequences encoding the same CDR3.

Input material: naive CD4+ T cells sorted from blood. Subset in this sample: CD45RA+ positively selected. V and J are TRBV5-1 and TRBJ2-1; possible D gene TRBD1, 5 bases. The clonotype comes from a man under 40 in good health. The CDR3 nucleotides read TGCGCCAGCAGCTTGGTCCAGGGTCCCTACAATGAGCAGTTCTTC. It translates to CASSLVQGPYNEQFF. The complete variable domain, with remaining parts taken from reference TRBV5-1 and TRBJ2-1, reads KAGVTQTPRYLIKTRGQQVTLSCSPISGHRSVSWYQQTPGQGLQFLFEYFSETQRNKGNFPGRFSGRQFSNSRSEMNVSTLELGDSALYLCASSLVQGPYNEQFFGPGTRLTVL.